The clone carrying this T cell receptor (beta chain) was observed many times. Antigen unknown. The sample is drawn from a study of blood T cells in healthy people across ages. At the level of the study: There was about one barcoded beta molecule captured by template switching per two T cells.

PCR was performed a second time for roughly 6 to 12 cycles using a sample-barcoded 5' primer and a J-beta primer mix. TCRdb fed the 5' RACE reads into MiXCR, producing one record per CDR3 protein. Of around 870,000 distinct CDR3 sequences listed, around 30% were seen once; the top ten hold 15% to 20%. Notes on the study in general: Unsorted PBMCs prevented conclusive naive versus antigen-experienced comparison. Long-lived donors carried more naive CD4+ cells and greater diversity than aged donors.

The sequencing input was blood. The TCR was taken from a woman at least 80 years old in good health.

This CDR3 is CASSRDRGTVGYTF. CDR3 sequence (DNA): TGCGCCAGCAGCCGTGACAGGGGTACGGTCGGCTACACCTTC. The rearrangement links TRBV5-1 to TRBJ1-2, with 8 bases that match TRBD1. In germline, CDR1 is SGHRS, CDR2 YFSETQ. CDR3 length equals 14 residues. Unmatched junction bases numbered 10, after V lost 4 bases and J lost 8 bases.